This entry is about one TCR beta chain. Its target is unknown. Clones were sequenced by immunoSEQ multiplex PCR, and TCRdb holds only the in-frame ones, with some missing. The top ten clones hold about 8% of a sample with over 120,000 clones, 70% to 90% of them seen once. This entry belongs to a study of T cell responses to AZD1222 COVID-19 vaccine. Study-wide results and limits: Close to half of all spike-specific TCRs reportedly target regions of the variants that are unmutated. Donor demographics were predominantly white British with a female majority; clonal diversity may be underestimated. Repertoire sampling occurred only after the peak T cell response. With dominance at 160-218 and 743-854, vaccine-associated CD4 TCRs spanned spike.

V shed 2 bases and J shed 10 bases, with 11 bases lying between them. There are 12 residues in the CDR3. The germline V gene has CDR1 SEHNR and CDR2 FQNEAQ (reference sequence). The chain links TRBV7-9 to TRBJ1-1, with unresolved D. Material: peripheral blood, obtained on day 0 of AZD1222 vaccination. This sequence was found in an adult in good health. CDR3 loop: CASSLITEAAFF. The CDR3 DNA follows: TGTGCCAGCAGCTTAATAACAGAAGCAGCTTTCTTT.